The rows below give T cell receptor beta chains drawn from one sample of a study of T cell repertoires in cytomegalovirus infection. Their recognized antigens are unknown. TCRdb re-called the reads through MiXCR, storing one row per CDR3 protein. The sample contains about 500,000 distinct CDR3 sequences, about 33% of which appear only once. Sequencing was performed on cultured PBMCs, taken from culture after CMV antigen stimulation. The receptors were sampled from a human donor in good health (CMV status not recorded). Some clones in this sample may be carry-over from other donors' samples. The CDR3 runs from the conserved cysteine through the conserved F or W. A D gene is named only where the DNA matches it firmly. Clone size is stated in some rows and not others, as once, few, many or a class when expanded.

V,D,J,size,DNA,CDR3
TRBV24-1,TRBD2,TRBJ2-1,.,TGTGCCACCAGTGATGCCCTAGCGGGAGGCTACAATGAGCAGTTCTTC,CATSDALAGGYNEQFF
TRBV19,.,TRBJ1-1,few,TGTGCCAGTCGCATGGGTATGAACACTGAAGCTTTCTTT,CASRMGMNTEAFF
TRBV6-2/TRBV6-3,TRBD1,TRBJ1-3,.,TGTGCCAGCAGACCTGACAGGGTTCCTGGAAACACCATATATTTT,CASRPDRVPGNTIYF
TRBV20-1,TRBD2,TRBJ2-1,.,TGCAGTGCCCGGACTAGCGGGAGTAACCCTCCCGAGCAGTTCTTC,CSARTSGSNPPEQFF
TRBV4-1,.,TRBJ2-1,few,TGCGCCAGCAGAGGGAGTGTATCCTACAATGAGCAGTTCTTC,CASRGSVSYNEQFF
TRBV7-6,.,TRBJ2-1,many,TGTGCCAGCAGCCACGAGGGAGGTAATGAGCAGTTCTTC,CASSHEGGNEQFF
TRBV4-1,.,TRBJ1-2,.,TGCGCCAGCAGCCAAGATCACGTACAGACTGATTATGGCTACACCTTC,CASSQDHVQTDYGYTF
TRBV5-4,TRBD2,TRBJ2-3,.,TGTGCCAGCAGTACCCCTAGCGGGAGAGGAGATACGCAGTATTTT,CASSTPSGRGDTQYF
TRBV20-1,TRBD2,TRBJ2-3,.,TGCAGTGCTAACGTGGCGGGAGGGCCATGGACAGATACGCAGTATTTT,CSANVAGGPWTDTQYF
TRBV30,.,TRBJ2-7,.,TGTGCCTGGAGTACGAACAGGGTAAACGAGCAGTACTTC,CAWSTNRVNEQYF
TRBV6-2/TRBV6-3,TRBD2,TRBJ2-3,few,TGTGCCAGCATGCGGACTAGCGGGAGTACCTTCGTCACAGATACGCAGTATTTT,CASMRTSGSTFVTDTQYF
TRBV12-3/TRBV12-4,.,TRBJ1-1,.,TGTGCCAGCAGACCTCAGGGGCTGTTGAACACTGAAGCTTTCTTT,CASRPQGLLNTEAFF
TRBV12-3/TRBV12-4,.,TRBJ1-2,few,TGTGCCAGCAGTTTGGGGGCCACAGGCTATGGCTACACCTTC,CASSLGATGYGYTF
TRBV7-2,.,TRBJ2-5,.,TGTGCCAGCACTAGGTCGGGCCGGAGTGAGACCCAGTACTTC,CASTRSGRSETQYF
TRBV27,TRBD2,TRBJ2-1,.,TGTGCCAGCAGTTTATTAGCGGGATTGAGGAATGAGCAGTTCTTC,CASSLLAGLRNEQFF
TRBV12-5,TRBD2,TRBJ2-2,.,TGTGCTAGTGGTCCGAGCGGGAGCGTATACACCGGGGAGCTGTTTTTT,CASGPSGSVYTGELFF
TRBV7-2,.,TRBJ2-5,.,TGTGCCTCAGGCTGGGAGGAGACCCAGTACTTC,CASGWEETQYF
TRBV7-2,.,TRBJ1-1,few,TGTGCCAGCAGCTTATCTGGGGCCCCTGAAGCTTTCTTT,CASSLSGAPEAFF
TRBV7-2,.,TRBJ2-5,.,TGTGCCAGCAGACTACCCGCTACGGGGACCCAGTACTTC,CASRLPATGTQYF
TRBV27,.,TRBJ2-5,.,TGTGCCAGCAGTTTATTAGTGGGAGTGGGGGAGACCCAGTACTTC,CASSLLVGVGETQYF
TRBV11-2,TRBD2,TRBJ2-6,few,TGTGCCAGCAGCCCTCAACTAGCGGGAGGCTCCGTACGCTCTGGGGCCAACGTCCTGACTTTC,CASSPQLAGGSVRSGANVLTF
TRBV7-2,.,TRBJ2-1,medium-sized,TGTGCCAGCAGCCCAACTCAGGGGAGAGGAAGCGAGCAGTTCTTC,CASSPTQGRGSEQFF
TRBV20-1,.,TRBJ1-1,.,TGCAGTGCTAGTTCGCCCGCTGAAGCTTTCTTT,CSASSPAEAFF
TRBV30,.,TRBJ2-1,.,TGTGCCTGGAGGGCGCTTGGGGGAGTCAATGAGCAGTTCTTC,CAWRALGGVNEQFF
TRBV6-1,TRBD1,TRBJ1-5,few,TGTGCCAGCAGCCGGGGGGACAGTACTTATCAGCCCCAGCATTTT,CASSRGDSTYQPQHF
TRBV5-4,.,TRBJ2-5,few,TGTGCCAGCAGCCCCGTGGGGGGAAGGCAAGAGACCCAGTACTTC,CASSPVGGRQETQYF